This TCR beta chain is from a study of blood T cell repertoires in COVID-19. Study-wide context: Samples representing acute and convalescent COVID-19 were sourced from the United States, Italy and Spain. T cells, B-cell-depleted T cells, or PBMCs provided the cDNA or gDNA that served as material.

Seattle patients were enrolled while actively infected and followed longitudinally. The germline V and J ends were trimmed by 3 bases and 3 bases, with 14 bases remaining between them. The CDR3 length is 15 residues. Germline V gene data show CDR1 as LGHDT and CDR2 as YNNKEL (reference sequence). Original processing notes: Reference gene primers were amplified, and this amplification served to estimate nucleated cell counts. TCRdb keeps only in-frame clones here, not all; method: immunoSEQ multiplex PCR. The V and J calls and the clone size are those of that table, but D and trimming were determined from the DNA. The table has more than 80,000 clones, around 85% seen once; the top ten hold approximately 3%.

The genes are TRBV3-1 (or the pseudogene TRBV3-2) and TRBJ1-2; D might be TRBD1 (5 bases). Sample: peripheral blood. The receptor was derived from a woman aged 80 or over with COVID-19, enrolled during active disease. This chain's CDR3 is CASSQTPQGYYGYTF. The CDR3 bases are TGTGCCAGCAGCCAGACCCCCCAGGGTTACTATGGCTACACCTTC.